This TCR beta chain stems from a study of OX40 agonist ivuxolimab in advanced cancers. General notes on the study: Ivuxolimab was a fully human IgG2 agonistic monoclonal antibody targeting the costimulatory receptor OX40 (CD134). Intravenous ivuxolimab was administered to patients every 2 weeks at six dose levels: 0.01, 0.1, 0.3, 1.5, 3 and 10 mg/kg. Among the approximately 54 dose-escalation patients, 19 had hepatocellular carcinoma, roughly 15 melanoma, 9 renal cell carcinoma and 9 head and neck cancer. In the dose-escalation cohort, approximately 80% of patients were male, and the mean age was approximately 60 years with a range of roughly 20 to 79. Patients were allowed to have had prior anti-PD-1, anti-PD-L1 or anti-CTLA-4 therapy, and roughly two fifths of the dose-escalation patients had been treated with checkpoint inhibitors. Partial responses were achieved by three dose-escalation patients, of whom one had hepatocellular carcinoma and two had cutaneous melanoma. Peripheral TCRbeta sequencing was intended to test whether TCR sequence diversity was altered and clonal T-cell expansion was caused by ivuxolimab. The paper describes the monotherapy dose-escalation part (N of about 50 patients) of the phase I trial of ivuxolimab. The study at large found these results: The antigen specificity of the clonally expanded peripheral T cells was not determined. Partial responders in the 0.1-3.0 mg/kg groups had among the lowest normalized peripheral clonal expansion, especially among CD8+ T cells. Low levels of normalized T-cell clonal expansion were also seen in some patients who did not respond. At doses of 0.1 to 3.0 mg/kg, clonal expansion of both CD4+ and CD8+ T cells in blood was seen between baseline and week 6. After ivuxolimab, more expanded clones were found on average in CD8+ T cells than in CD4+ T cells.

With respect to this clone: What antigen it recognizes has not been identified. Base quality data are lacking; no much larger clone is found one base away.

Genomic DNA was extracted from sorted cells for sequencing of the TCRbeta CDR3 region. TCRbeta CDR3 regions were sequenced using the immunoSEQ Assay. Here the immuneACCESS table is served through TCRdb, limited to in-frame sequences with V and J called. Missing clones are a known gap in these copies; in checked studies unresolved V genes cover under half, and the rest lacks a known reason. This sample has tens of thousands of clones in its table, and over 75% of those were observed once. In total, the top ten clones hold 1.5% to 2.5% of the sample. CDR1 and CDR2 (MNHEY, SMNVEV) derive from the germline V gene (reference sequence). V is reduced by 1 base and J by 6 bases, leaving a spacing of 15 bases between them. Inclusive of the bounding cysteine and phenylalanine, the CDR3 is 15 residues long. This entry keeps only the CDR3 DNA: 45 bases, framed from base 1. The trial excluded patients who had a history of autoimmune disease or who were on systemic immunosuppression. In every dose cohort, peripheral blood was drawn for TCR sequencing at baseline, cycle 4 day 1, and cycle 7 day 1. Samples came from an open-label, multicenter, first-in-human phase I dose-escalation trial of ivuxolimab. Adults with locally advanced or metastatic melanoma, renal cell carcinoma, hepatocellular carcinoma or head and neck squamous cell carcinoma were enrolled in the trial. Before TCR sequencing, CD4+ T cells and CD8+ T cells were sorted from peripheral blood as separate populations.

Here the chain combines TRBV27 and TRBJ1-2; there is no confident call for the D gene. The clonotype originates from an adult with an advanced solid tumor such as melanoma, head and neck, liver or kidney cancer. Sample: CD4+ or CD8+ T cells sorted from blood, taken in a trial of the OX40 agonist ivuxolimab. The nucleotides are TGTGCCAGCAGTTTATATGGCGCTCAGAGGGATGGCTACACCTTC. The encoded protein is CASSLYGAQRDGYTF.